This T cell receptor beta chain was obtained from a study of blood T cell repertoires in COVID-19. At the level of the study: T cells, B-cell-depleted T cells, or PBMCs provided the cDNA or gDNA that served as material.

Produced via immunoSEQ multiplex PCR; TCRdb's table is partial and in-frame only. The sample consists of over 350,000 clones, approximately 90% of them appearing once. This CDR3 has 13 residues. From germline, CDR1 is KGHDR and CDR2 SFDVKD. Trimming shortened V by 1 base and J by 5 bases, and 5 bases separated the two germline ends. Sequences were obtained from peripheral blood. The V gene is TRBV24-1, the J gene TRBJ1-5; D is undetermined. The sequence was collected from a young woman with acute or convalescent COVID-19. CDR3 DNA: TGTGCCACCAGTGATTTCTCCGATCAGCCCCAGCATTTT. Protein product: CATSDFSDQPQHF.